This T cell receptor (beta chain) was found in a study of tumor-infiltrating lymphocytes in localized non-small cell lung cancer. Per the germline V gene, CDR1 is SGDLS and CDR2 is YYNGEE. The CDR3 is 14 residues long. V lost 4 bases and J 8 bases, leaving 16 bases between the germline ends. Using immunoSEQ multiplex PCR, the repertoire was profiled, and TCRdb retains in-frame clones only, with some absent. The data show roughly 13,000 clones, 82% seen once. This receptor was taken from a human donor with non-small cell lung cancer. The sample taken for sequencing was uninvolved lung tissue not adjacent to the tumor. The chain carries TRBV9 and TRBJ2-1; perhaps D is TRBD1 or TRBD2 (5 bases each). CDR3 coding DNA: TGTGCCAGCAGCTCGCGTGGGACCGACGATGAGCAGTTCTTC. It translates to CASSSRGTDDEQFF.